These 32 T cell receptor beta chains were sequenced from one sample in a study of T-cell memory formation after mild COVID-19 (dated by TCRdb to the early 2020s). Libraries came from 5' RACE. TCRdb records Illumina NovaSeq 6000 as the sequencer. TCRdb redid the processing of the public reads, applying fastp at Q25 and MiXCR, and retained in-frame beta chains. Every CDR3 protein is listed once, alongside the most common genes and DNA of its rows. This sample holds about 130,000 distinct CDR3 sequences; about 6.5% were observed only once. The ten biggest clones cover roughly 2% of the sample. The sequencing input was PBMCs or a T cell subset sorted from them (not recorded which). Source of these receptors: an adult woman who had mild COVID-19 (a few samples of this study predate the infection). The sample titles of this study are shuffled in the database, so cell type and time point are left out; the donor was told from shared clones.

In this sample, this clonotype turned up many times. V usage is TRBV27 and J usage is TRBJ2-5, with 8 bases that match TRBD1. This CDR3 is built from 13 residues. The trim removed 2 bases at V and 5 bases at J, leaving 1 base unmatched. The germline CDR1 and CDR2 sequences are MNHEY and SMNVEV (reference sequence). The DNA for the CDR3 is TGTGCCAGCAGTTTAAGACAGGGGGAGACCCAGTACTTC. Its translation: CASSLRQGETQYF.

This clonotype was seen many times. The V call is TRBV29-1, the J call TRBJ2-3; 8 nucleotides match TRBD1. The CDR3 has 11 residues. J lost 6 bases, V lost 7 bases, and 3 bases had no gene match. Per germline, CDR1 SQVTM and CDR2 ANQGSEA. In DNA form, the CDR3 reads TGCAGCGCTAGGACAGGGGATACGCAGTATTTT. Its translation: CSARTGDTQYF.

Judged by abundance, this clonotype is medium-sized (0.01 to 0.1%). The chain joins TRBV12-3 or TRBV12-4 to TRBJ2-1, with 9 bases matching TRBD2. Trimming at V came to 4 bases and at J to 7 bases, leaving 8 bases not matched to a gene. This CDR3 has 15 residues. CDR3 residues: CASSSGGRAMNEQFF. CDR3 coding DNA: TGTGCCAGCAGTTCGGGCGGGAGGGCCATGAATGAGCAGTTCTTC.

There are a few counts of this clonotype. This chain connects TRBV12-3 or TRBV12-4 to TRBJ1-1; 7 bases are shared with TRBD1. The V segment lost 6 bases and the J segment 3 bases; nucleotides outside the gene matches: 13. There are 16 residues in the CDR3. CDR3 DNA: TGTGCCAGCAGACCAGCGGTCAGCAGGGGGGACACTGAAGCTTTCTTT. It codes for CASRPAVSRGDTEAFF.

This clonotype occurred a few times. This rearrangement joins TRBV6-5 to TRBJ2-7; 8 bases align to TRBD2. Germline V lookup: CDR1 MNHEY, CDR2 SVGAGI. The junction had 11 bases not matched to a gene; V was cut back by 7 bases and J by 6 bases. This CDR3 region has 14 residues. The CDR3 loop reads CASTPGGTLGEQYF. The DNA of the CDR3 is TGTGCCAGCACCCCGGGAGGGACGCTTGGCGAGCAGTACTTC.

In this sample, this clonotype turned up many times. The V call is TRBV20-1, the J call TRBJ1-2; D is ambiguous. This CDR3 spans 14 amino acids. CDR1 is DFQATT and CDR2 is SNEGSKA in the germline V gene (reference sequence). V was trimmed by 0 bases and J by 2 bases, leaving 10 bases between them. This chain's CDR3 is CSARDQHSNYGYTF. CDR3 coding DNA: TGCAGTGCTAGAGATCAGCACAGCAACTATGGCTACACCTTC.

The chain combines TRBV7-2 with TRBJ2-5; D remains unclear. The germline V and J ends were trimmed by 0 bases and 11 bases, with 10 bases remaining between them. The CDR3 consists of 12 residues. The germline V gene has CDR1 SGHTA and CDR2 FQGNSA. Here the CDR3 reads CASSLAELTQYF. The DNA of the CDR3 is TGTGCCAGCAGCTTAGCGGAGCTGACACAGTACTTC.

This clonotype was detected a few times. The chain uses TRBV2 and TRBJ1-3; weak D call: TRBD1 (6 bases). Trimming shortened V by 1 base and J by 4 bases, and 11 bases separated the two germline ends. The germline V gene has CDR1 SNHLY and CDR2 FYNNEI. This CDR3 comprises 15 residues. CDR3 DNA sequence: TGTGCCAGCAGTGAAGTTTCGGGGGGCGGAAACACCATATATTTT. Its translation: CASSEVSGGGNTIYF.

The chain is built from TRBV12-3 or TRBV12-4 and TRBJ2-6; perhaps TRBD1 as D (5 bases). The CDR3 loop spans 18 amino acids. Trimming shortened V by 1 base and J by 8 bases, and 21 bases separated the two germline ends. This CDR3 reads CASSLGGAYSRRSNVLTF. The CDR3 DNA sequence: TGTGCCAGCAGTTTAGGGGGCGCTTACTCACGGCGGTCCAACGTCCTGACTTTC.

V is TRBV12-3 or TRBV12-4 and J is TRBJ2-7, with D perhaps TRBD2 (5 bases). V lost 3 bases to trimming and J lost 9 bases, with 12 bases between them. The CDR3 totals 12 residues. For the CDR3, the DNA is TGTGCCAGCAGTTTGACACAGAGGGTGCAGTACTTC. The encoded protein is CASSLTQRVQYF.

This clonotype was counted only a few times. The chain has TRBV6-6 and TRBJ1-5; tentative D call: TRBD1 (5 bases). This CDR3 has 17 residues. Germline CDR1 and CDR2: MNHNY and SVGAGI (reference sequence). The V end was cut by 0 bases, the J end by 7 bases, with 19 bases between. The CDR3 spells CASSYSMDAQGEQPQHF. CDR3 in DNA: TGTGCCAGCAGTTACTCGATGGATGCGCAGGGAGAGCAGCCCCAGCATTTT.

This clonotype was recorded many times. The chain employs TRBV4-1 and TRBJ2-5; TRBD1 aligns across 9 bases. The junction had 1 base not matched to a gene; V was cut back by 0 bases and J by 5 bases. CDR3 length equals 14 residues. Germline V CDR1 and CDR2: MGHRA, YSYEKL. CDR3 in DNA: TGCGCCAGCAGCCAAGAACAGGGGGCCGAGACCCAGTACTTC. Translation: CASSQEQGAETQYF.

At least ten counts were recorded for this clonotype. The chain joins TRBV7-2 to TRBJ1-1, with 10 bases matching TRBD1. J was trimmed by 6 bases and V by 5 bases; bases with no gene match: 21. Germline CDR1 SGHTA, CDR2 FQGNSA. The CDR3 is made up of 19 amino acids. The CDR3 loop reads CASSVAAGTGVRIASEAFF. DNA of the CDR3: TGTGCCAGCAGCGTCGCGGCCGGGACAGGGGTAAGGATAGCGTCTGAAGCTTTCTTT.

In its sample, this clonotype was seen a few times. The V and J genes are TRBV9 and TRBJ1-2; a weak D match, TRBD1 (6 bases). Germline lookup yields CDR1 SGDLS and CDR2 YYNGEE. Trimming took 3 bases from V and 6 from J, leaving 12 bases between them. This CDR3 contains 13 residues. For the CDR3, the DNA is TGTGCCAGCAGCGCCCAGGGGATGGATGGCTACACCTTC. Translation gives CASSAQGMDGYTF.

The CDR3 protein is CASSPPGQGAYEQYF. CDR3 in DNA: TGTGCCAGCTCACCACCGGGACAGGGGGCCTACGAGCAGTACTTC. The chain has TRBV18 and TRBJ2-7; 11 bases line up with TRBD1. The CDR3 length is 15 residues. Germline CDR1 is KGHSH and CDR2 is LQKENI. The V and J ends lost 0 bases and 2 bases, in that order; junction bases with no gene match: 0.

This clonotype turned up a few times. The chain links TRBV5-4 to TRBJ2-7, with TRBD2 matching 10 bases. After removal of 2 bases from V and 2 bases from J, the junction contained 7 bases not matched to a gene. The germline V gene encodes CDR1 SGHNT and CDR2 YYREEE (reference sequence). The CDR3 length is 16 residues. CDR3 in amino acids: CASSFSGLAGAYEQYF. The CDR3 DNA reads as TGTGCCAGCAGCTTTTCCGGGCTAGCGGGGGCCTACGAGCAGTACTTC.

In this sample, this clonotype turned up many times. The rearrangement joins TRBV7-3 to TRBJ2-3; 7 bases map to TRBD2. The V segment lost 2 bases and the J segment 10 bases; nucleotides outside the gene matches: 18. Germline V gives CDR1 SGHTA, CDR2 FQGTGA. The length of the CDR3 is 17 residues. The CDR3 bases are TGTGCCAGCAGCTTAGCCCCGGGAGCGGGGCAAGTGAATGCGCAGTATTTT. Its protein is CASSLAPGAGQVNAQYF.

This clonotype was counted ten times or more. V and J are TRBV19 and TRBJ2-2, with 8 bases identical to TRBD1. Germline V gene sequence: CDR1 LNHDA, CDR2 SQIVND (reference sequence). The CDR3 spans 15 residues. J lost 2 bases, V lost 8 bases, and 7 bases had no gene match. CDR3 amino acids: CASRKDRVNTGELFF. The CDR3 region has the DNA TGTGCCAGTCGAAAGGACAGGGTAAACACCGGGGAGCTGTTTTTT.

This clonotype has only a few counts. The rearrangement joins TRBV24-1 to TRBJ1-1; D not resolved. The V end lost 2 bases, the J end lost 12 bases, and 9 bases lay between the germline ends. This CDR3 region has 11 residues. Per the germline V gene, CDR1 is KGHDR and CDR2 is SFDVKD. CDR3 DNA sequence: TGTGCCACCAGTGATTATGGGGTGACTTTCTTT. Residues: CATSDYGVTFF.

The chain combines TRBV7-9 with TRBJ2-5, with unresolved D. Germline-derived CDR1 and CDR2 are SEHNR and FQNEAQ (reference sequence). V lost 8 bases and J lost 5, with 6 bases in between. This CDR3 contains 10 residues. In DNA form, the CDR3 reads TGTGCCAGCCTGGGGGAGACCCAGTACTTC. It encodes CASLGETQYF.

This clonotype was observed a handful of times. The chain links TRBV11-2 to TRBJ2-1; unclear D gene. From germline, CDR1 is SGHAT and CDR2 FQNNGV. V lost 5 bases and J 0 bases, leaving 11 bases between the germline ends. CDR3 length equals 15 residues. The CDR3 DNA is TGTGCCAGCAGCCAAGGCCCTAGCTCCTACAATGAGCAGTTCTTC. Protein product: CASSQGPSSYNEQFF.

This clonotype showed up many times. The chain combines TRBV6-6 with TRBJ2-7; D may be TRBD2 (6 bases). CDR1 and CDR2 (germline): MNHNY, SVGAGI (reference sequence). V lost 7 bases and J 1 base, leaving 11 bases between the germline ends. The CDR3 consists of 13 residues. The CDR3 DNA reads TGTGCCAGCACTGGCGGGAAGTCCTACGAGCAGTACTTC. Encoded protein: CASTGGKSYEQYF.

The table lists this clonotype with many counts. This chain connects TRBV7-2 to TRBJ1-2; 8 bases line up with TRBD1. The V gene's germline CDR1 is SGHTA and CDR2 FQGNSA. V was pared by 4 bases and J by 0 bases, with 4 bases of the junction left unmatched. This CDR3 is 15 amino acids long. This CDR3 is CASSSDRGPNYGYTF. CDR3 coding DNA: TGTGCCAGCAGCTCTGACAGGGGCCCTAACTATGGCTACACCTTC.

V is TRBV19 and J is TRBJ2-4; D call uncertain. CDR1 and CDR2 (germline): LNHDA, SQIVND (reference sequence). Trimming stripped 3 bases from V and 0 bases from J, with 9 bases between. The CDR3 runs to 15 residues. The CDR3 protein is CASSMVGLAKNIQYF. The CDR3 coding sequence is TGTGCCAGTAGTATGGTAGGGCTAGCCAAAAACATTCAGTACTTC.

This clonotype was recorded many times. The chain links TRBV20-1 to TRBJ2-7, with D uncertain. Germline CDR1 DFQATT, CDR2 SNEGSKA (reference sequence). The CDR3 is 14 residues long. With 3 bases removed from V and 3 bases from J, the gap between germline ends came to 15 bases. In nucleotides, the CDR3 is TGCAGTGCTAGGAAGCAGGCCGATTTCTACGAGCAGTACTTC. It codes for CSARKQADFYEQYF.

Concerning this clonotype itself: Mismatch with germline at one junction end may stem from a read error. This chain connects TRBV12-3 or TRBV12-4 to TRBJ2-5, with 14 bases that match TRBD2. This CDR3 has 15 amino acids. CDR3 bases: TGTGCCAGCAGTCCAACGGGACTAGCGGGGGTCCTTCCTCAGTTC. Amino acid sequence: CASSPTGLAGVLPQF.

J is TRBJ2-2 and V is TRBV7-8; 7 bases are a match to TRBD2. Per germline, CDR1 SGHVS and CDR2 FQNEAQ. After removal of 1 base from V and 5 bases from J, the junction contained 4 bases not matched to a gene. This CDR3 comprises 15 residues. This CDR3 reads CASSLVAGVTGELFF. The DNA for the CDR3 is TGTGCCAGCAGCTTAGTTGCGGGAGTTACCGGGGAGCTGTTTTTT.

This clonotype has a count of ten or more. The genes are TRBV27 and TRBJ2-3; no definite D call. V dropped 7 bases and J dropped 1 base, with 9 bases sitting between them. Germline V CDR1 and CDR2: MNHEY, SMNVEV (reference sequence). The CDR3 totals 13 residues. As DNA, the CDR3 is TGTGCCAGCACCCCAAGAGGCACAGATACGCAGTATTTT. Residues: CASTPRGTDTQYF.

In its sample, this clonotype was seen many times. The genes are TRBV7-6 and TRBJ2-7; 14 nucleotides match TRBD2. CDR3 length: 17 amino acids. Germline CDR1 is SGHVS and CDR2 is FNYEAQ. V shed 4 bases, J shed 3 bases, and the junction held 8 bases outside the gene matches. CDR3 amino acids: CASSSRTSGGNHYEQYF. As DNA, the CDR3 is TGTGCCAGCAGCTCCCGGACTAGCGGGGGGAATCACTACGAGCAGTACTTC.

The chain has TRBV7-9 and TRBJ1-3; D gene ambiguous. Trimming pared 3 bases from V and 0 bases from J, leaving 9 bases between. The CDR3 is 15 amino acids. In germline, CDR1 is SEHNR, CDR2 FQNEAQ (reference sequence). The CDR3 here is CASSFIENSGNTIYF. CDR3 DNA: TGTGCCAGCAGCTTCATCGAAAACTCTGGAAACACCATATATTTT.

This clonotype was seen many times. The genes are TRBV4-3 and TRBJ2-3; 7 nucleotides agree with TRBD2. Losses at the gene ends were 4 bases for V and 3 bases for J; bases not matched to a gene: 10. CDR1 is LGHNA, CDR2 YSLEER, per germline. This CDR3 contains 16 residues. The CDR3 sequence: CASSPEGGSWTDTQYF. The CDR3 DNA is TGCGCCAGCAGCCCAGAAGGCGGGAGTTGGACAGATACGCAGTATTTT.

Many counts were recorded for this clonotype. In DNA, the CDR3 is TGTGCCAGCAGCTGGGGACCTGGAGGGACGTTCGAGCAGTACTTC. This gives the protein CASSWGPGGTFEQYF. The chain combines TRBV5-5 with TRBJ2-7, with a possible D match to TRBD2 (6 bases). The length of the CDR3 is 15 residues. The V end was cut by 3 bases, the J end by 6 bases, with 19 bases between. Germline V gene sequence: CDR1 SGHKS, CDR2 YYEKEE (reference sequence). Filled out from reference TRBV5-5 and TRBJ2-7, the complete variable domain reads DAGVTQSPTHLIKTRGQQVTLRCSPISGHKSVSWYQQVLGQGPQFIFQYYEKEERGRGNFPDRFSARQFPNYSSELNVNALLLGDSALYLCASSWGPGGTFEQYFGPGTRLTVT.